This entry describes one T cell receptor (beta chain). V lost 5 bases, J lost 4 bases, and 12 bases stayed unmatched. CDR3 length equals 18 residues. Germline V gives CDR1 SGHTA, CDR2 FQGNSA. These data come from a study of blood T cell repertoires in COVID-19. Here immunoSEQ multiplex PCR was the method, and the copy in TCRdb shows in-frame clones only, minus some. The sample records 200,000 to 250,000 clones, about 90% being singletons. The chain has TRBV7-2 and TRBJ2-6, with TRBD1 matching over 9 bases. The sequencing input was PBMCs or T cells enriched from blood (not recorded which). This clonotype was obtained from a man aged 30-40 years who had been exposed to COVID-19. The CDR3 DNA reads TGTGCCAGCAGCCCCGTCCCACAGGGGGCGACAGGGGCCAACGTCCTGACTTTC. Protein sequence: CASSPVPQGATGANVLTF. Based on the CDR3 plus reference TRBV7-2 and TRBJ2-6, the full variable domain is GAGVSQSPSNKVTEKGKDVELRCDPISGHTALYWYRQSLGQGLEFLIYFQGNSAPDKSGLPSDRFSAERTGGSVSTLTIQRTQQEDSAVYLCASSPVPQGATGANVLTFGAGSRLTVL.